This T cell receptor (beta chain) derives from a study of control samples from healthy donors and cancer patients. The germline CDR1 and CDR2 sequences are MGHRA and YSYEKL. The CDR3 length is 19 residues. V lost 1 base to trimming and J lost 0 bases; unmatched junction nucleotides: 10. This clone was seen once. Method: immunoSEQ multiplex PCR; TCRdb's copy keeps in-frame clones and lacks some. Of around 130,000 clones listed, roughly 84% are singletons. The clonotype comes from a man aged 45-60 years in good health. The chain has TRBV4-1 and TRBJ2-3, with TRBD2 identical over 10 bases. The sample was blood. The CDR3 region is CASSQAPSGGAYSTDTQYF. CDR3 nucleotides: TGCGCCAGCAGCCAAGCCCCTAGCGGGGGCGCATATAGCACAGATACGCAGTATTTT.